This T cell receptor (beta chain) was captured by sequencing in a study of T cell repertoires and Cas9 in healthy adults. About the study: Characterization of SpCas9-reactive CD4 and CD8 T cells covered multi-effector potency, cytotoxicity and lineage. Findings and limits, study-wide: SpCas9-reactive effector T cells were reportedly restrained in vitro by SpCas9-reactive regulatory T cells.

This clone has just one count. What it binds is not known. TCRdb's copy holds only in-frame clones and misses some; the assay was immunoSEQ multiplex PCR. The sample holds more than 20,000 clones; about nine tenths are singletons and the top ten take 0.65% to 0.8%. Germline V gives CDR1 SEHNR, CDR2 FQNEAQ (reference sequence). V was pared by 4 bases and J by 6 bases, with 15 bases between. The CDR3 runs to 14 residues. The sequencing sample was made of CD4+ effector T cells (CD127+, CD25-, CD137-, CD154-) from PBMCs; culture status not recorded. The chain carries TRBV7-9 and TRBJ1-2, with D tentatively TRBD1 (6 bases). The sequence derives from a human donor in good health. CDR3 sequence: CASSSPGEGNGYTF. The CDR3 DNA is TGTGCCAGCAGCTCCCCAGGGGAAGGGAATGGCTACACCTTC. Together with reference TRBV7-9 and TRBJ1-2, the CDR3 gives the full variable domain: DTGVSQNPRHKITKRGQNVTFRCDPISEHNRLYWYRQTLGQGPEFLTYFQNEAQLEKSRLLSDRFSAERPKGSFSTLEIQRTEQGDSAMYLCASSSPGEGNGYTFGSGTRLTVV.